The 32 T cell receptor beta chains presented below share a single source sample, sequenced in a study of blood T cell repertoires in COVID-19. The assay was immunoSEQ multiplex PCR, and TCRdb's table has in-frame clones only and misses some. The sample records 30,000 to 50,000 clones, around 86% being singletons. Sequenced input: peripheral blood. Source of these receptors: a man over 45 with active or convalescent COVID-19.

This clone was seen a single time. The gene calls are TRBV28 and TRBJ1-1; TRBD1 agrees at 7 bases. After removal of 11 bases from V and 1 base from J, the junction contained 13 bases not matched to a gene. Germline CDR1 MDHEN, CDR2 SYDVKM. CDR3 length: 15 amino acids. The CDR3 is CAHYSPGTENTEAFF. In DNA, the CDR3 is TGTGCCCACTATTCCCCCGGGACAGAGAACACTGAAGCTTTCTTT.

This clone was found a few times. The chain employs TRBV5-1 and TRBJ1-3, with D perhaps matching TRBD1 (5 bases). The CDR3 loop spans 17 amino acids. Trimming took off 5 bases at V and 0 bases at J, with 18 bases between the two ends. Germline CDR1 is SGHRS and CDR2 is YFSETQ. The CDR3 nucleotides are TGCGCCAGCAGTCAAACAGGTGAACTGTCCTCTGGAAACACCATATATTTT. This encodes CASSQTGELSSGNTIYF.

The chain recombines TRBV18 with TRBJ1-1; 7 bases line up with TRBD1. Germline V gene lookup returns CDR1 KGHSH and CDR2 LQKENI. The CDR3 spans 15 residues. Germline trimming cut 3 bases from V and 0 bases from J; bases unmatched to any gene: 4. CDR3 DNA sequence: TGTGCCAGCTCACCCCCGACAGGGATGAACACTGAAGCTTTCTTT. Its protein product is CASSPPTGMNTEAFF.

V and J are TRBV29-1 and TRBJ2-2, with D possibly TRBD1 on 6 matching bases. V was trimmed by 6 bases and J by 0 bases, leaving 8 bases between them. The CDR3 length is 13 residues. Germline loops: CDR1 SQVTM, CDR2 ANQGSEA. The CDR3 loop is CSVGHTNTGELFF. The CDR3 nucleotides are TGCAGCGTGGGACATACGAACACCGGGGAGCTGTTTTTT.

The DNA for the CDR3 is TGTGCCAGCAGAACAAGAGCCGAGCGGGGGGTAATCTACGAGCAGTACGTC. Translation gives CASRTRAERGVIYEQYV. The chain couples TRBV21-1 to TRBJ2-7; the tabulated D call, TRBD2, remains unverified against the DNA. TRBV21-1 is listed as a pseudogene. This CDR3 is 17 amino acids long.

The chain has TRBV2 and TRBJ2-7; TRBD2 aligns across 15 bases. The CDR3 is 17 residues long. V trimming: 1 base; J trimming: 1 base; junction bases outside the gene matches: 2. Germline CDR1 reads SNHLY; CDR2 reads FYNNEI. CDR3: CASSEGTSGGASYEQYV. The DNA of the CDR3 is TGTGCCAGCAGTGAAGGGACTAGCGGGGGGGCGTCCTACGAGCAGTACGTC.

This chain uses TRBV19 with TRBJ2-3, with 7 bases aligning to TRBD2. Germline CDR1 reads LNHDA; CDR2 reads SQIVND (reference sequence). This CDR3 has 16 residues. The V segment lost 7 bases and the J segment 2 bases; nucleotides outside the gene matches: 12. The CDR3 loop reads CASTRGGRGFTDTQYF. Written as DNA, the CDR3 is TGTGCCAGTACCCGGGGTGGGCGGGGGTTCACAGATACGCAGTATTTT.

This clone appeared a single time. The chain is built from TRBV7-9 and TRBJ2-2; D unresolved. V lost 1 base and J lost 1, with 4 bases in between. The CDR3 spans 14 residues. Germline CDR1 is SEHNR and CDR2 is FQNEAQ (reference sequence). Here the CDR3 DNA reads TGTGCCAGCAGCTTAGAGCGGAACACCGGGGAGCTGTTTTTT. Its protein product is CASSLERNTGELFF. Using reference TRBV7-9 and TRBJ2-2 for the parts outside the CDR3, the full variable domain is DTGVSQNPRHKITKRGQNVTFRCDPISEHNRLYWYRQTLGQGPEFLTYFQNEAQLEKSRLLSDRFSAERPKGSFSTLEIQRTEQGDSAMYLCASSLERNTGELFFGEGSRLTVL.

V gene TRBV20-1 combines with J gene TRBJ2-7, with 7 bases identical to TRBD1. The V gene end was trimmed by 3 bases and the J gene end by 0 bases; junction bases not matched to a gene: 5. CDR3 length equals 14 residues. Germline-derived CDR1 and CDR2 are DFQATT and SNEGSKA (reference sequence). This CDR3 is CSASGQESSYEQYV. In DNA form, the CDR3 reads TGCAGTGCTAGTGGACAGGAGAGCTCCTACGAGCAGTACGTC.

This sequence joins TRBV6-5 and TRBJ1-5; the match to TRBD1 covers 7 bases. The J segment lost 5 bases and the V segment lost 10 bases, leaving 14 bases of the junction unmatched. CDR3 length equals 15 residues. The V gene's germline CDR1 is MNHEY and CDR2 SVGAGI. The CDR3 region is CAITFNRDRYQPQHF. CDR3 sequence (DNA): TGTGCCATCACTTTCAACCGGGACAGATATCAGCCCCAGCATTTT.

The chain recombines TRBV28 with TRBJ1-2; 8 bases match TRBD1. With 8 bases clipped from V and 5 bases from J, the junction kept 4 bases outside the gene matches. The CDR3 has 12 residues. Germline lookup yields CDR1 MDHEN and CDR2 SYDVKM. This CDR3 is CASGRQGYGYTF. The DNA of the CDR3 is TGTGCCAGCGGGAGACAGGGGTATGGCTACACCTTC.

The chain has TRBV7-2 and TRBJ1-2; a possible D gene is TRBD1 (5 bases). Deletions cut 5 bases from V and 4 bases from J, with 20 bases between. The CDR3 is made up of 16 amino acids. Germline CDR1 is SGHTA and CDR2 is FQGNSA. The CDR3 nucleotides read TGTGCCAGCAGCCTCTCACCGAAAGGGGCCATCTATGGCTACACCTTC. Protein sequence: CASSLSPKGAIYGYTF.

The rearrangement uses TRBV7-9 and TRBJ1-2; no firm D call. This CDR3 has 17 residues. Trimming removed 1 base at V and 2 bases at J, with 17 bases between. CDR1 and CDR2 (germline): SEHNR, FQNEAQ (reference sequence). The CDR3 reads CASSLGGTPGYNYGYTF. The DNA of the CDR3 is TGTGCCAGCAGCTTAGGGGGTACGCCGGGATACAACTATGGCTACACCTTC. Looking up the rest from reference TRBV7-9 and TRBJ1-2 gives the full variable domain: DTGVSQNPRHKITKRGQNVTFRCDPISEHNRLYWYRQTLGQGPEFLTYFQNEAQLEKSRLLSDRFSAERPKGSFSTLEIQRTEQGDSAMYLCASSLGGTPGYNYGYTFGSGTRLTVV.

This chain joins TRBV6-5 and TRBJ2-1, with D possibly being TRBD1 (5 bases). With 5 bases removed from V and 2 bases from J, the gap between germline ends came to 10 bases. Germline V lookup: CDR1 MNHEY, CDR2 SVGAGI. The CDR3 runs 14 residues. CDR3 DNA sequence: TGTGCCAGCAGTCCCAGGGATACCTACAATGAGCAGTTCTTC. Amino acids: CASSPRDTYNEQFF.

Comments on this clone: The germline gene is not matched at one end of the junction; a read error may be the cause. The V and J genes are TRBV7-2 and TRBJ2-2, with TRBD2 matching 7 bases. This CDR3 contains 14 residues. CDR1 and CDR2 (germline): SGHTA, FQGNSA. The CDR3 region has the DNA TGTGCCAGCAGTTACGGGGGGAACAGCGGGGAGCTGTTTTTT. It encodes CASSYGGNSGELFF.

The chain employs TRBV7-8 and TRBJ1-2; D is uncertain. The CDR3 consists of 14 residues. CDR1 is SGHVS and CDR2 is FQNEAQ in the germline V gene. Between the trimmed V and J ends, which lost 4 bases and 8 bases, there was a span of 17 bases. The CDR3 bases are TGTGCCAGCAGCTCAGATGAACAAGCGCGGGGCTACACCTTC. It encodes CASSSDEQARGYTF.

This sequence joins TRBV2 and TRBJ1-6; a possible D gene is TRBD1 (6 bases). The CDR3 covers 14 residues. V dropped 3 bases and J dropped 9 bases, with 12 bases sitting between them. CDR1 is SNHLY and CDR2 is FYNNEI in the germline V gene. CDR3 protein: CASSDRTGRSPLHF. CDR3 bases: TGTGCCAGCAGTGATCGAACAGGGCGTTCACCCCTCCACTTT. The entire variable domain, with the rest obtained from reference TRBV2 and TRBJ1-6, is as follows: EPEVTQTPSHQVTQMGQEVILRCVPISNHLYFYWYRQILGQKVEFLVSFYNNEISEKSEIFDDQFSVERPDGSNFTLKIRSTKLEDSAMYFCASSDRTGRSPLHFGNGTRLTVT.

This chain joins TRBV27 and TRBJ1-6, with no clear D. CDR3 length: 13 residues. Per germline, CDR1 MNHEY and CDR2 SMNVEV (reference sequence). Trimming removed 4 bases at V and 6 bases at J, with 7 bases between. The CDR3 loop is CASSSQSNSPLHF. Here the CDR3 DNA reads TGTGCCAGCAGTTCACAATCTAATTCACCCCTCCACTTT.

This clone has a handful of counts. The chain links TRBV12-3 or TRBV12-4 to TRBJ1-1; D not certain. Trimming left V 5 bases short and J 5 bases short, with 12 bases between. The CDR3 totals 13 residues. As DNA, the CDR3 is TGTGCCAGCAGTAGACAAGGCGGGACTGAAGCTTTCTTT. The encoded protein is CASSRQGGTEAFF.

The J gene is TRBJ1-5, the V gene TRBV15; D unclear. Germline CDR1 LNHNV, CDR2 YYDKDF (reference sequence). CDR3 length: 13 residues. Trimming pared 1 base from V and 4 bases from J, leaving 5 bases between. The DNA of the CDR3 is TGTGCCACCAGCAGAGCCCTGAATCAGCCCCAGCATTTT. Its translation: CATSRALNQPQHF. Combining the CDR3 with reference TRBV15 and TRBJ1-5 gives the whole variable domain DAMVIQNPRYQVTQFGKPVTLSCSQTLNHNVMYWYQQKSSQAPKLLFHYYDKDFNNEADTPDNFQSRRPNTSFCFLDIRSPGLGDTAMYLCATSRALNQPQHFGDGTRLSIL.

V usage is TRBV29-1 and J usage is TRBJ1-4, with 9 bases fitting TRBD1. The CDR3 length is 12 residues. The V gene's germline CDR1 is SQVTM and CDR2 ANQGSEA. J was trimmed by 5 bases and V by 6 bases; bases with no gene match: 1. CDR3 protein: CSVTGGNEKLFF. The CDR3 region has the DNA TGCAGCGTGACAGGGGGGAATGAAAAACTGTTTTTT.

This clone has a handful of counts. The chain joins TRBV28 to TRBJ1-1; D is unresolved. This CDR3 comprises 15 residues. The germline gives CDR1 MDHEN, CDR2 SYDVKM. V was clipped by 4 bases and J by 0 bases, with 12 bases between them. In DNA, the CDR3 is TGTGCCAGCAGTTCGGTTAGCGATATGAACACTGAAGCTTTCTTT. It codes for CASSSVSDMNTEAFF.

The CDR3 reads CASSPGRERLNQPQHF. CDR3 DNA: TGTGCCAGCAGCCCCGGCAGGGAAAGACTCAATCAGCCCCAGCATTTT. The J gene is TRBJ1-5, the V gene TRBV11-3, with a possible D match to TRBD1 (5 bases). The CDR3 loop spans 16 amino acids. Trimming took off 5 bases at V and 3 bases at J, with 17 bases between the two ends. CDR1 is SGHNT, CDR2 YENEEA, per germline.

The chain is built from TRBV28 and TRBJ2-7; D ambiguous. Per the germline V gene, CDR1 is MDHEN and CDR2 is SYDVKM. This CDR3 region has 12 residues. Trimming shortened V by 5 bases and J by 7 bases, and 12 bases separated the two germline ends. CDR3 in amino acids: CASSPYELEQYF. The DNA of the CDR3 is TGTGCCAGCAGTCCTTACGAACTGGAGCAGTACTTC.

The V gene is TRBV5-6, the J gene TRBJ2-5; the D gene is possibly TRBD2 (5 bases). The V end lost 2 bases, the J end lost 5 bases, and 10 bases lay between the germline ends. Germline lookup yields CDR1 SGHDT and CDR2 YYEEEE. The CDR3 is 13 amino acids. The CDR3 coding sequence is TGTGCCAGCAGCTTAAGGACTGGGGAGACCCAGTACTTC. This encodes CASSLRTGETQYF.

This clone appeared once. The genes are TRBV19 and TRBJ1-5, with TRBD1 identical over 8 bases. The CDR3 sequence is 16 residues long. Unmatched junction bases numbered 12, after V lost 7 bases and J lost 4 bases. The germline CDR1 and CDR2 sequences are LNHDA and SQIVND (reference sequence). The CDR3 sequence: CASTEGQGRSNQPQHF. In nucleotides, the CDR3 is TGTGCCAGTACTGAAGGACAGGGTAGATCAAATCAGCCCCAGCATTTT. The full variable domain, completed using reference TRBV19 and TRBJ1-5, is DGGITQSPKYLFRKEGQNVTLSCEQNLNHDAMYWYRQDPGQGLRLIYYSQIVNDFQKGDIAEGYSVSREKKESFPLTVTSAQKNPTAFYLCASTEGQGRSNQPQHFGDGTRLSIL.

This chain uses TRBV5-1 with TRBJ2-2; D is uncertain. V was trimmed by 4 bases and J by 6 bases, leaving 10 bases between them. The CDR3 has 13 residues. Germline V gives CDR1 SGHRS, CDR2 YFSETQ. Here the CDR3 reads CASSPRDAGELFF. CDR3 bases: TGCGCCAGCAGCCCCCGCGATGCCGGGGAGCTGTTTTTT. The full variable domain, rest sourced from reference TRBV5-1 and TRBJ2-2, is KAGVTQTPRYLIKTRGQQVTLSCSPISGHRSVSWYQQTPGQGLQFLFEYFSETQRNKGNFPGRFSGRQFSNSRSEMNVSTLELGDSALYLCASSPRDAGELFFGEGSRLTVL.

This clone was found a few times. The chain joins TRBV7-2 to TRBJ1-2, with 11 bases that match TRBD1. The CDR3 is 16 residues long. Germline CDR1 SGHTA, CDR2 FQGNSA. V lost 1 base, J lost 4 bases, and 5 bases stayed unmatched. The CDR3: CASSLGGGQGGYGYTF. CDR3 DNA: TGTGCCAGCAGCTTAGGTGGGGGACAGGGGGGCTATGGCTACACCTTC. Complete variable domain (other parts from reference TRBV7-2 and TRBJ1-2): GAGVSQSPSNKVTEKGKDVELRCDPISGHTALYWYRQSLGQGLEFLIYFQGNSAPDKSGLPSDRFSAERTGGSVSTLTIQRTQQEDSAVYLCASSLGGGQGGYGYTFGSGTRLTVV.

The chain recombines TRBV5-1 with TRBJ2-4; a possible D gene is TRBD1 (5 bases). The CDR3 has 14 amino acids. Germline CDR1 SGHRS, CDR2 YFSETQ. The germline V and J ends were trimmed by 0 bases and 7 bases, with 11 bases remaining between them. CDR3 bases: TGCGCCAGCAGCTTGGGTCAGGGTGGGAACATTCAGTACTTC. This sequence encodes CASSLGQGGNIQYF.

The V call is TRBV28, the J call TRBJ2-7; a weak D match, TRBD2 (5 bases). The germline CDR1 and CDR2 sequences are MDHEN and SYDVKM. The CDR3 has 15 amino acids. Deletions cut 2 bases from V and 5 bases from J, with 16 bases between. In DNA, the CDR3 is TGTGCCAGCAGTTTAACGGAGTCGGGGTTTCACGAGCAGTACGTC. It specifies CASSLTESGFHEQYV.

The rearrangement uses TRBV12-3 or TRBV12-4 and TRBJ1-5, with 9 bases identical to TRBD1. After removal of 6 bases from V and 6 bases from J, the junction contained 3 bases not matched to a gene. The CDR3 loop spans 13 amino acids. For the CDR3, the DNA is TGTGCCAGCAGGGACAGGGGCGTTCAGCCCCAGCATTTT. Translation gives CASRDRGVQPQHF.

This chain connects TRBV11-2 to TRBJ2-1, with 11 nucleotides matching TRBD2. V lost 5 bases and J lost 6; bases outside the gene matches: 3. The CDR3 is 14 residues long. Germline values: CDR1 SGHAT, CDR2 FQNNGV. CDR3 DNA sequence: TGTGCCAGCAGCCTCCTAGCGGGAGGCAATGAGCAGTTCTTC. This codes for CASSLLAGGNEQFF.